Listed below are T cell receptor beta chains from one sample, sequenced in a study of cytomegalovirus exposure and HLA in healthy donors. Produced via immunoSEQ multiplex PCR; TCRdb's table is partial and in-frame only. This sample has under 200,000 clones, with 80% to 90% found just once. Sequencing used PBMCs. Receptors were obtained from a woman under 30 in good health and CMV-seronegative. The CDR3 runs from the conserved cysteine through the conserved F or W. The D gene is left open where the match is weak. Clone size, where shown, is once, few, many, or a class for clones that have expanded.

clone size,D gene,J gene,V gene,CDR3 protein,CDR3 DNA
-,TRBD2,TRBJ2-1,TRBV5-1,CASSLEPGLAGGRPREQQFF,TGCGCCAGCAGCTTGGAACCGGGACTAGCGGGGGGCCGCCCTCGGGAGCAGCAGTTCTTC
few,TRBD1,TRBJ2-7,TRBV18,CASSPRQGTYEQYF,TGTGCCAGCTCACCGCGACAGGGGACCTACGAGCAGTACTTC
-,TRBD1,TRBJ2-5,TRBV10-1,CASSTGTEQETQYF,TGCGCCAGCAGTACCGGGACAGAGCAAGAGACCCAGTACTTC
once,-,TRBJ2-5,TRBV11-2,CASSLMGGDRETQYF,TGTGCCAGCAGCTTAATGGGCGGGGATAGGGAGACCCAGTACTTC
-,-,TRBJ2-5,TRBV9,CASSVGRAGGVQETQYF,TGTGCCAGCAGCGTAGGGAGGGCGGGCGGGGTCCAAGAGACCCAGTACTTC
once,TRBD2,TRBJ2-7,TRBV28,CASRPSGSYEQYF,TGTGCCAGCAGGCCTAGCGGAAGCTACGAGCAGTACTTC
-,-,TRBJ2-1,TRBV2,CASSEYASRYNEQFF,TGTGCCAGCAGTGAATATGCTAGCCGCTACAATGAGCAGTTCTTC
-,-,TRBJ1-6,TRBV6-6,CASNAARNSPLHF,TGTGCCAGCAACGCGGCGAGGAATTCACCCCTCCACTTT
-,TRBD1,TRBJ2-2,TRBV7-7,CASSLGPRGHTGELFF,TGTGCCAGCAGCTTAGGGCCCAGGGGGCACACCGGGGAGCTGTTTTTT
-,TRBD1,TRBJ1-1,TRBV25-1,CASSEYSGTANTEAFF,TGTGCCAGCAGTGAATATAGTGGGACAGCGAACACTGAAGCTTTCTTT
-,TRBD2,TRBJ2-3,TRBV7-3,CASSLSSGITDTQYF,TGTGCCAGCAGCTTATCTAGCGGCATCACAGATACGCAGTATTTT
-,-,TRBJ1-1,TRBV6-1,CASSERGGVFTEAFF,TGTGCCAGCAGTGAAAGGGGGGGCGTTTTTACTGAAGCTTTCTTT
-,-,TRBJ1-1,TRBV30,CAWREGALGTEAFF,TGTGCCTGGAGGGAGGGAGCTTTAGGCACTGAAGCTTTCTTT
-,-,TRBJ2-7,TRBV28,CASSPPGLNSYEQYF,TGTGCCAGCAGTCCACCGGGACTTAACTCCTACGAGCAGTACTTC
-,TRBD2,TRBJ2-3,TRBV10-3,CAISEGSGARTDTQYF,TGTGCCATCAGTGAAGGTAGCGGGGCCCGCACAGATACGCAGTATTTT
-,TRBD1,TRBJ1-4,TRBV5-1,CASSSRQGATTEKLFF,TGCGCCAGCAGCTCGAGACAGGGGGCTACTACTGAAAAACTGTTTTTT
-,TRBD2,TRBJ2-1,TRBV18,CASSPPSTSGRSGQFF,TGTGCCAGCTCACCACCGTCGACTAGCGGGAGGTCGGGGCAGTTCTTC
few,-,TRBJ1-5,TRBV10-2,CASSDGYGNQPQHF,TGCGCCAGCAGTGACGGGTATGGCAATCAGCCCCAGCATTTT
-,TRBD1,TRBJ2-1,TRBV2,CASKIRGQGYNEQFF,TGTGCCAGCAAGATTCGAGGACAGGGGTACAATGAGCAGTTCTTC
-,TRBD2,TRBJ2-1,TRBV5-1,CASSFSGLAGAGSYNEQFF,TGCGCCAGCAGCTTTTCGGGGCTAGCGGGAGCCGGGTCCTACAATGAGCAGTTCTTC
-,TRBD2,TRBJ2-2,TRBV6-1,CASSELGGGARGELFF,TGTGCCAGCAGTGAATTGGGGGGAGGGGCGCGGGGGGAGCTGTTTTTT
few,TRBD1,TRBJ2-7,TRBV5-1,CASSPWTGEAYEQYF,TGCGCCAGCAGCCCTTGGACAGGGGAAGCCTACGAGCAGTACTTC
once,-,TRBJ1-1,TRBV18,CASSPREMNTEAFF,TGTGCCAGCTCACCCAGGGAAATGAACACTGAAGCTTTCTTT
few,-,TRBJ1-4,TRBV25-1,CASSERGGQEKLFF,TGTGCCAGCAGTGAGCGAGGAGGCCAGGAAAAACTGTTTTTT
-,TRBD1,TRBJ1-2,TRBV5-1,CASSSLQGGHGYTF,TGCGCCAGCAGCTCGCTACAGGGGGGACATGGCTACACCTTC
-,-,TRBJ1-3,TRBV10-2,CASSVTGPGNTIYF,TGCGCCAGCAGCGTAACAGGGCCCGGAAACACCATATATTTT
-,TRBD2,TRBJ2-2,TRBV2,CASTPSRSGGHTGELFF,TGTGCCAGCACTCCATCAAGAAGCGGGGGCCACACCGGGGAGCTGTTTTTT
few,TRBD1,TRBJ1-1,TRBV28,CASRTGQVEAFF,TGTGCCAGCAGGACAGGACAGGTCGAAGCTTTCTTT
once,TRBD1,TRBJ2-7,TRBV5-1,CASRRTGASYEQYF,TGCGCCAGCAGGAGGACAGGGGCATCCTACGAGCAGTACTTC
-,TRBD1,TRBJ1-1,TRBV18,CASSLVGQENTEAFF,TGTGCCAGCTCACTAGTGGGACAGGAGAACACTGAAGCTTTCTTT
-,TRBD1,TRBJ2-7,TRBV5-5,CASSLQGAGVAEQYF,TGTGCCAGCAGCTTACAGGGGGCTGGAGTCGCCGAGCAGTACTTC
-,-,TRBJ1-2,TRBV27,CASSDEAHYGYTF,TGTGCCAGCAGCGATGAGGCCCACTATGGCTACACCTTC
-,-,TRBJ2-1,TRBV7-9,CASSLAPDRNEQFF,TGTGCCAGCAGCTTAGCGCCCGACAGGAATGAGCAGTTCTTC
-,-,TRBJ2-3,TRBV29-1,CSVLAVTTVRPDTQYF,TGCAGCGTCCTAGCCGTCACCACAGTGCGTCCAGATACGCAGTATTTT
-,TRBD1,TRBJ1-2,TRBV7-9,CASSLMSYGRGNYGYTF,TGTGCCAGCAGCTTAATGTCTTATGGCAGGGGGAATTATGGCTACACCTTC
once,TRBD2,TRBJ2-5,TRBV5-1,CASSLSVGSGEETQYF,TGCGCCAGCAGCTTGTCCGTAGGAAGCGGGGAAGAGACCCAGTACTTC
-,-,TRBJ1-2,TRBV2,CASSEVAASYGYTF,TGTGCCAGCAGTGAAGTCGCAGCGTCCTATGGCTACACCTTC
-,TRBD1,TRBJ2-7,TRBV6-1,CASRVQSTGVNEQYF,TGTGCCAGCAGGGTGCAATCGACAGGGGTTAACGAGCAGTACTTC
once,-,TRBJ1-1,TRBV6-1,CASSERPPRGEAFF,TGTGCCAGCAGTGAAAGGCCTCCGAGAGGTGAAGCTTTCTTT
-,TRBD1,TRBJ1-1,TRBV5-4,CASSSTGDAFF,TGTGCCAGCAGCTCGACAGGGGACGCTTTCTTT
-,TRBD2,TRBJ2-1,TRBV30,CAWSATRTSGISPNEQFF,TGTGCCTGGAGTGCCACGAGGACTAGCGGGATTAGTCCTAATGAGCAGTTCTTC
-,-,TRBJ2-7,TRBV27,CASRGPIYEQYF,TGTGCCAGCAGGGGGCCCATTTACGAGCAGTACTTC
many,TRBD1,TRBJ2-6,TRBV9,CASSNSRGGTGRIVLTF,TGTGCCAGCAGCAATAGTAGGGGGGGGACAGGGAGGATCGTCCTGACTTTC
-,TRBD2,TRBJ2-5,TRBV5-4,CASSSGLQKETQYF,TGTGCCAGCAGCTCGGGACTACAAAAAGAGACCCAGTACTTC
-,TRBD2,TRBJ2-7,TRBV7-8,CASSLGGGLGGYEQYF,TGTGCCAGCAGCTTAGGGGGGGGACTAGGGGGCTACGAGCAGTACTTC
-,TRBD2,TRBJ2-5,TRBV10-1,CASSESVGDSSGGETQYF,TGCGCCAGCAGTGAGTCAGTTGGGGATTCTAGCGGAGGAGAGACCCAGTACTTC